A selection of T cell receptor beta chains follows, all from one sample in a study of T cell responses to AZD1222 COVID-19 vaccine. Generated by immunoSEQ multiplex PCR, the TCRdb table keeps only in-frame clones and is missing some. The profile shows some 150,000 clones, around 92% of them singletons. Material: peripheral blood, obtained 28 days after the second AZD1222 dose. Every receptor here comes from an adult who received the AZD1222 COVID-19 vaccine. The CDR3 runs from the conserved cysteine through the conserved F or W.

TRBV15	CATSGKQGAYTEAFF
TRBV7-2	CASSPRPSGSTDTQYF
TRBV19	CASSPGTVYEQYF
TRBV7-8	CASSPRLADTQYF
TRBV5-1	CASSLRRALSTDTQYF
TRBV27	CASSPEPGLQKLFF
TRBV30	CAWKLTVEGSDEAFF
TRBV4-3	CASSQEYRLHEQFF
TRBV5-1	CASSPGQPNQPQHF
TRBV28	CASSLGGTVNSPLHF
TRBV2	CASSSARENGYTF
TRBV7-2	CASSLASNEQFF
TRBV30	CAWRPLLTVTLDYNSPLHF
TRBV10-1	CASSSRAKGNTEAFF
TRBV7-2	CASSPGQASDEQFF
TRBV28	CASSLPGRGSPLHF
TRBV19	CASSFTGRGRIYEQYF
TRBV3-1/TRBV3-2	CASSPGLAGGPSDNEQFF
TRBV30	CAWSVEGDDEQYF
TRBV11-2	CASSLTWGTGGPNTEAFF
TRBV10-2	CASSVAGRETQYF
TRBV3-1/TRBV3-2	CASSLASGRAYNEQFF
TRBV5-1	CASSSGTGLFDGYTF
TRBV28	CASSLPGGTEAFF
TRBV6-5	CASSTPTGSSYEQYF
TRBV4-2	CASSQEPGGKGNTEAFF
TRBV28	CASSPPPVGQGIGTQYF
TRBV9	CASGGQGDYTF
TRBV14	CASSQGGSYEQYF
TRBV30	CARGQVGELFF
TRBV6-6	CASREDRTYEQYF
TRBV11-3	CASSQGMSSYNEQFF
TRBV25-1	CASSESTGAANYGYTF
TRBV11-2	CASSLVGDRPIYNEQFF
TRBV7-2	CASSQSSGLPYEQYF
TRBV5-5	CASSLGTAATNEKLFF
TRBV5-5	CASSLIPGTDYEQYF
TRBV3-1/TRBV3-2	CASSQAGTVTYEQYF
TRBV7-8	CASSRIGRARRSTDTQYF
TRBV6-5	CASSYSIRSVEAFF
TRBV7-9	CASSLGTGVFGTQYF
TRBV7-9	CASSLETSGASYEQYF
TRBV28	CASRAPEKLFF
TRBV28	CASSFPGTSYEQYF
TRBV7-7	CASSHASGSFTGELFF
TRBV3-1/TRBV3-2	CASSHGGTGELFF
TRBV19	CASSGDRTRANSPLHF
TRBV18	CASSWDLPYEQYF
TRBV5-6	CASSPPTGVTAEAFF
TRBV5-1	CASSPGTGRTYEQYF
TRBV7-3	CASSPGGAGGTDTQYF
TRBV28	CASARPPRWDEQFF
TRBV24-1	CATSDSGGQQYNEQFF
TRBV28	CASSLAGGPYEQYF
TRBV2	CASSEAPGELFF